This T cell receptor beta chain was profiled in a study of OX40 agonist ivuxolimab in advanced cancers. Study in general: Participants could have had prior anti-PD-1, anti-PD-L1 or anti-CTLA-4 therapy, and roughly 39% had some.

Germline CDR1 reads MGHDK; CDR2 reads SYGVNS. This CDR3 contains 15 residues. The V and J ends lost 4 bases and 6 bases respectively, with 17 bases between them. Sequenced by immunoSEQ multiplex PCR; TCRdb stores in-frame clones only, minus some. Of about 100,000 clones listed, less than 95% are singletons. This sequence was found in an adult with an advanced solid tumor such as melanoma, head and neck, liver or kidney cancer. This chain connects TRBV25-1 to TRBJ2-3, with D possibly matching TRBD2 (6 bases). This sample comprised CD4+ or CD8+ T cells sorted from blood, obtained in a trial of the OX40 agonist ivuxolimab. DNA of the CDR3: TGTGCCAGCAGTGTGCGGGGCCGGGCTGGTGATACGCAGTATTTT. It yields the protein CASSVRGRAGDTQYF. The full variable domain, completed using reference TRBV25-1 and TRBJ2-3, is EADIYQTPRYLVIGTGKKITLECSQTMGHDKMYWYQQDPGMELHLIHYSYGVNSTEKGDLSSESTVSRIRTEHFPLTLESARPSHTSQYLCASSVRGRAGDTQYFGPGTRLTVL.